One sample yielded the 3 T cell receptor beta chains listed below, sequenced in a study of cytomegalovirus exposure and HLA in healthy donors. With 60 Vbeta and 13 Jbeta primers, the PCR was carried out. Assay used: immunoSEQ multiplex PCR; TCRdb lists only in-frame clones, some missing. Among some 60,000 clones listed, about 84% were seen once. The sample comprised PBMCs. The receptors shown here come from a male donor in good health and CMV-seronegative.

The chain combines TRBV13 with TRBJ1-6; 8 bases map to TRBD1. The trim removed 6 bases at V and 8 bases at J, leaving 6 bases unmatched. Germline CDR1 is PRHDT and CDR2 is FYEKMQ (reference sequence). This CDR3 spans 14 amino acids. The CDR3 loop reads CASSYGQGDSPLHF. The CDR3 DNA reads TGTGCCAGCAGTTACGGACAGGGAGATTCACCCCTCCACTTT.

This rearrangement joins TRBV6-5 to TRBJ1-2; D might be TRBD1 (6 bases). V dropped 6 bases and J dropped 7 bases, with 18 bases sitting between them. Germline V CDR1 and CDR2: MNHEY, SVGAGI. The CDR3 has 14 residues. The CDR3 DNA reads TGTGCCAGCAGCCGCCAATCTCAGGGGACTGGCTACACCTTC. Amino acids: CASSRQSQGTGYTF.

The rearrangement uses TRBV27 and TRBJ1-2; 10 bases align to TRBD1. Germline V CDR1 and CDR2: MNHEY, SMNVEV (reference sequence). V shed 3 bases and J 0 bases; nucleotides not matched to a gene: 7. There are 17 residues in the CDR3. In nucleotides, the CDR3 is TGTGCCAGCAGTTTTTCGACAGGGGGCCCTACTAACTATGGCTACACCTTC. Translated: CASSFSTGGPTNYGYTF.